The 7 T cell receptor beta chains in this list originate from one sample, sequenced in a study of blood T cell repertoires in COVID-19 (dated by TCRdb to the early 2020s). Library preparation was by the immunoSEQ multiplex PCR assay. TCRdb's version of the immuneACCESS table is confined to in-frame rearrangements and falls short of the full clone set. An unresolved V gene accounts for under half of the shortfall where checked; the remainder is of unknown origin. The sample data list roughly 290,000 clones, and 75% to 90% of these were observed just once. Of the sample, 2.1% falls within the top ten clones. Sequences were obtained from peripheral blood. These receptor sequences come from a woman in her 30s who had recovered from COVID-19.

The chain is built from TRBV7-2 and TRBJ1-5; D might be TRBD1 (6 bases). With 3 bases removed from V and 1 base from J, the gap between germline ends came to 10 bases. Germline-derived CDR1 and CDR2 are SGHTA and FQGNSA. The CDR3 is 15 amino acids. This CDR3 reads CASSLAQGSNQPQHF. The CDR3 region has the DNA TGTGCCAGCAGCTTGGCACAGGGAAGCAATCAGCCCCAGCATTTT.

The rearrangement joins TRBV7-2 to TRBJ2-1; 12 bases align to TRBD2. CDR3 length: 16 residues. Germline V lookup: CDR1 SGHTA, CDR2 FQGNSA. After removal of 3 bases from V and 6 bases from J, the junction contained 6 bases not matched to a gene. CDR3 residues: CASSFSSGRAVNEQFF. The CDR3 DNA sequence: TGTGCCAGCAGCTTTTCTAGCGGGAGGGCCGTCAATGAGCAGTTCTTC.

The chain uses TRBV24-1 and TRBJ1-4, with 8 nucleotides matching TRBD1. With V trimmed by 3 bases and J by 7 bases, 6 bases remained unmatched. The CDR3 length is 15 residues. Germline-derived CDR1 and CDR2 are KGHDR and SFDVKD. In nucleotides, the CDR3 is TGTGCCACCAGTGATGCTGCAGGGGGCGGTGAAAAACTGTTTTTT. This codes for CATSDAAGGGEKLFF.

The gene calls are TRBV10-3 and TRBJ2-5, with 10 bases identical to TRBD2. There are 14 residues in the CDR3. V trimming: 6 bases; J trimming: 5 bases; junction bases outside the gene matches: 6. The V gene's germline CDR1 is ENHRY and CDR2 SYGVKD. The CDR3 region is CAISGEAGGETQYF. CDR3 sequence (DNA): TGTGCCATCAGCGGGGAAGCGGGGGGGGAGACCCAGTACTTC.

The genes are TRBV7-9 and TRBJ2-1, with 7 bases aligning to TRBD2. The CDR3 covers 13 residues. Germline V CDR1 and CDR2: SEHNR, FQNEAQ (reference sequence). Losses at the gene ends were 5 bases for V and 10 bases for J; bases not matched to a gene: 8. The CDR3: CASSQTGGGEQFF. For the CDR3, the DNA is TGTGCCAGCAGCCAGACGGGCGGGGGAGAGCAGTTCTTC.

V and J are TRBV9 and TRBJ1-3; D ambiguous. This CDR3 is built from 13 residues. The germline V gene has CDR1 SGDLS and CDR2 YYNGEE. Trimming stripped 0 bases from V and 4 bases from J, with 5 bases between. Written as DNA, the CDR3 is TGTGCCAGCAGCGTAGGAGAAGGAAACACCATATATTTT. As protein: CASSVGEGNTIYF.

The rearrangement joins TRBV6-2 or TRBV6-3 to TRBJ1-5; D not certain. The V end lost 2 bases, the J end lost 7 bases, and 9 bases lay between the germline ends. The CDR3 spans 13 residues. CDR1 MNHEY and CDR2 SVGEGT come from the germline V gene. The CDR3 bases are TGTGCCAGCAGTTACAGGAGGCGCCAGCCCCAGCATTTT. Protein: CASSYRRRQPQHF.